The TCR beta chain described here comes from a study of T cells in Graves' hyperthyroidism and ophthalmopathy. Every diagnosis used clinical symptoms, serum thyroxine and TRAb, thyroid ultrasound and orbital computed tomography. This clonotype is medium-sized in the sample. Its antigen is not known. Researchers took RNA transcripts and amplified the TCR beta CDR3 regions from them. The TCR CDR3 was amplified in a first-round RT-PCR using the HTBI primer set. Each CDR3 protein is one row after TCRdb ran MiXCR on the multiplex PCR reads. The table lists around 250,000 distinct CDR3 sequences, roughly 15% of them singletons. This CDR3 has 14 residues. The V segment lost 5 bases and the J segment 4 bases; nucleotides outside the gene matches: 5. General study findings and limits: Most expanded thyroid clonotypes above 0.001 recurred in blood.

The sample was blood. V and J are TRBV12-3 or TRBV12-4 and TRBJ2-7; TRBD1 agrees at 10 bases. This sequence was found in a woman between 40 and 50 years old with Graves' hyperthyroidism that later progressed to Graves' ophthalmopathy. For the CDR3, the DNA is TGTGCCAGCAGTCCGGGACAGGGGAAGTACGAGCAGTACTTC. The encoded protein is CASSPGQGKYEQYF.